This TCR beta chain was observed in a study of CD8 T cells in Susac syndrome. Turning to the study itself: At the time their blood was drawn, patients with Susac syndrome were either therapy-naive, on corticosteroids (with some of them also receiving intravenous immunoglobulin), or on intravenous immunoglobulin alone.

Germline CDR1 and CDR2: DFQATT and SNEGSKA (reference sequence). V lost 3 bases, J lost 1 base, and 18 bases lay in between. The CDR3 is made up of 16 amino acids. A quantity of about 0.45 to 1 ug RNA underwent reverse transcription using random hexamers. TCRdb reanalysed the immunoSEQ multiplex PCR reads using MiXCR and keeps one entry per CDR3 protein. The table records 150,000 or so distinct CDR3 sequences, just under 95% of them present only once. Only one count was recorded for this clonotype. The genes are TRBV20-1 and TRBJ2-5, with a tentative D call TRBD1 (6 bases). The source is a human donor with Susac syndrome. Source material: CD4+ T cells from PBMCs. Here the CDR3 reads CSARDQRGRPQETQYF. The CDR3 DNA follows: TGCAGTGCTAGGGACCAGAGGGGGAGACCCCAAGAGACCCAGTACTTC.